A selection of T cell receptor beta chains follows, all from one sample in a study of blood T cell repertoires in COVID-19. Clones were sequenced by immunoSEQ multiplex PCR, and TCRdb holds only the in-frame ones, with some missing. The data contain about 110,000 clones, 80% to 90% of them singletons. Sequencing used peripheral blood. These receptors all come from a human donor in a cohort sampled during active COVID-19. The CDR3 runs from the conserved cysteine through the conserved F or W. The D gene is left open where the match is weak. Clone size, where shown, is once, few, many, or a class for clones that have expanded.

j_call d_call v_call clone_size cdr3_nt cdr3_aa
TRBJ2-3 TRBD1 TRBV5-1 NA TGCGCCAGCTGCCCGGGGGACAGGGACACAGATACGCAGTATTTT CASCPGDRDTDTQYF
TRBJ1-2 NA TRBV7-9 NA TGTGCCAGCAGCTTACCGGCCGGGGGGTATGGCTACACCTTC CASSLPAGGYGYTF
TRBJ2-5 TRBD2 TRBV3-1/TRBV3-2 NA TGTGCCAGCAGCCAAGCGGAGACTAGCGGGAGGAAGACCCAGTACTTC CASSQAETSGRKTQYF
TRBJ2-3 NA TRBV19 NA TGTGCCAGTAGTTCAGGGGTGGATACGCAGTATTTT CASSSGVDTQYF
TRBJ2-1 TRBD2 TRBV19 NA TGTGCCAGTAGCCCGACTAGCGGGAGGGCCTACAATGAGCAGTTCTTC CASSPTSGRAYNEQFF
TRBJ1-2 NA TRBV5-1 NA TGCGCCAGCAGCTTGGCCCGGTCGTTCACAGCTAACTATGGCTACACCTTC CASSLARSFTANYGYTF
TRBJ1-1 TRBD1 TRBV19 NA TGTGCCAGTAGTACATCCAGGGGGCAGAGGAACACTGAAGCTTTCTTT CASSTSRGQRNTEAFF
TRBJ2-1 NA TRBV7-9 NA TGTGCCAGCAGCTTAGGACCCTCTAGGGGTGAGCAGTTCTTC CASSLGPSRGEQFF
TRBJ2-4 NA TRBV7-2 NA TGTGCCAGCAGCTTGGGTTTATTGACAGCTACTCTAGCCAAAAACATTCAGTACTTC CASSLGLLTATLAKNIQYF
TRBJ1-2 TRBD1 TRBV5-1 NA TGCGCCAGCAGCAAGGGACAGGGGAACTATGGCTACACCTTC CASSKGQGNYGYTF
TRBJ1-2 NA TRBV29-1 NA TGCAGCGTTGAGCATCCCCCGGCGGACTATGGCTACACCTTC CSVEHPPADYGYTF
TRBJ2-5 NA TRBV6-5 NA TGTGCCACTGCAGGGAAGACCCAGTACTTC CATAGKTQYF
TRBJ2-1 NA TRBV12-3/TRBV12-4 NA TGTGCCAGCTCGGGATATAGGGGGGAGCAGTTCTTC CASSGYRGEQFF
TRBJ2-5 TRBD2 TRBV4-2 NA TGTGCCAGCAGCCAAGAGCGGGCGGGGGGGGAGACCCAGTACTTC CASSQERAGGETQYF
TRBJ1-4 TRBD1 TRBV15 NA TGTGCCACCAGCAGCCTAAAGTTACAGGGGCCCAATGAAAAACTGTTTTTT CATSSLKLQGPNEKLFF
TRBJ2-7 TRBD1 TRBV7-3 few TGTGCCAGCAGCCCACAGACAGGGGTGGACTACGAGCAGTACTTC CASSPQTGVDYEQYF
TRBJ2-5 TRBD1 TRBV19 NA TGTGCCAGTCAACAGGGGGCCCGCGAGACCCAGTACTTC CASQQGARETQYF
TRBJ2-1 TRBD1 TRBV5-1 once TGCGCCAGCAGCGGAAACGCGGCAGGGGGAACTTACAATGAGCAGTTCTTC CASSGNAAGGTYNEQFF
TRBJ2-4 TRBD1 TRBV29-1 NA TGCAGCGTTCAGACAGGGGGAACGGGCATTCAGTACTTC CSVQTGGTGIQYF
TRBJ2-1 TRBD1 TRBV5-1 NA TGCGCCAGCAGCTGGAGGGCAGGGGGCGGTGAGCAGTTCTTC CASSWRAGGGEQFF